The clone carrying this TCR beta chain was observed a single time. Its target is unknown. Extraction also yielded germline DNA, while blood RNA was obtained from unsorted whole blood. Surgery was preceded by the collection of roughly 3.7 milliliters of peripheral blood. The data stem from a study of tumor-infiltrating lymphocytes in primary liver carcinoma. Looking at the study overall: Patients underwent resection of primary liver carcinoma.

Making TCR beta cDNA involved approximately 530 ng total RNA and a constant-region primer. Slightly modified ARM-PCR, run as three nested multiplex PCR rounds, produced the TCR beta libraries. Running roughly 10 cycles apiece, the first two PCR rounds relied on TRBV1-TRBV30 forward primers together with a C-beta reverse primer. In TCRdb, the multiplex PCR reads were re-called with MiXCR into one record per CDR3 protein. The table includes some 320,000 distinct CDR3 sequences, over 55% detected once. V lost 4 bases, J lost 3 bases, and 15 bases lay in between. Per germline, CDR1 SGHDN and CDR2 FVKESK. The CDR3 is made up of 15 amino acids. Study-level findings and limits: Between tumor regions, pairs overlapped more than tumor-adjacent and tumor-blood pairs did. The difference in top-250-clone fraction between tumors and blood was significant, favoring tumors (p = 0.039).

The source material was peripheral blood. The J gene is TRBJ1-1, the V gene TRBV14; perhaps TRBD1 as D (6 bases). This TCR derives from a man aged 35 to 55 with primary liver carcinoma and hepatitis B virus infection. The CDR3 here is CASSPTGQVDTEAFF. The CDR3, as DNA: TGTGCCAGCAGCCCTACAGGGCAGGTGGACACTGAAGCTTTCTTT.